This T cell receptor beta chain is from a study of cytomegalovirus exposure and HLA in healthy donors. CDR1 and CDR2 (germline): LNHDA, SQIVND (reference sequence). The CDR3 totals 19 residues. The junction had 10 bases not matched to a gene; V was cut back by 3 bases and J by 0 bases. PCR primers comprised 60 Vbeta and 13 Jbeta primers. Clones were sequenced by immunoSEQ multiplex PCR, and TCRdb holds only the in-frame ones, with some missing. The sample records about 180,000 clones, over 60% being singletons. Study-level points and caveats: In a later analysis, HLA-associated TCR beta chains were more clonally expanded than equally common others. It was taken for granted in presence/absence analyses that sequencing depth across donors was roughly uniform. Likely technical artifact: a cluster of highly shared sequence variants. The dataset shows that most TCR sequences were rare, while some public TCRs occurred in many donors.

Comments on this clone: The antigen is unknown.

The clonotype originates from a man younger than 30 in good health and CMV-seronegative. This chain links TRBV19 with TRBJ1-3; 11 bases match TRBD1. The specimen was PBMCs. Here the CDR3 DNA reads TGTGCCAGTAGTATGGACCGGGACAGGGGGTACAGCTCTGGAAACACCATATATTTT. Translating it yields CASSMDRDRGYSSGNTIYF.